This T cell receptor (beta chain) was sequenced in a study of blood T cell repertoires in COVID-19. Participants were aged about 18 to 89 years from approximately 24 US areas. Symptom resolution, clearance, or two negative PCRs marked donors in Cohort 3 as recovered. Generated by immunoSEQ multiplex PCR, the TCRdb table keeps only in-frame clones and is missing some. Of over 300,000 clones listed, approximately 90% are singletons. V was shortened by 4 bases and J by 2 bases, with 15 bases between the two germline ends. The V gene's germline CDR1 is SGDLS and CDR2 YYNGEE. The CDR3 is 15 residues long. Sequencing was done on a sample of PBMCs or T cells enriched from blood (not recorded which). This clonotype was sampled from a woman between 40 and 50 years old who had recovered from COVID-19. The chain combines TRBV9 with TRBJ1-2, with D unresolved. The DNA for the CDR3 is TGTGCCAGCAGCCCCACGGCGGGGTTGAACTATGGCTACACCTTC. Encoded protein: CASSPTAGLNYGYTF.